This T cell receptor beta chain is drawn from a study of cytomegalovirus exposure and HLA in healthy donors. The PCR was carried out with 60 Vbeta primers and 13 Jbeta primers. Here immunoSEQ multiplex PCR was the method, and the copy in TCRdb shows in-frame clones only, minus some. The sample consists of fewer than 200,000 clones, 70% to 80% of them appearing once. This CDR3 is built from 20 residues. The V gene's germline CDR1 is MGHRA and CDR2 YSYEKL. V was pared by 3 bases and J by 4 bases, with 13 bases of the junction left unmatched. Sequencing was performed on PBMCs. This TCR derives from a woman aged 35 to 49 in good health and CMV-seronegative. The J gene is TRBJ2-2, the V gene TRBV4-1; 14 bases are a match to TRBD2. The CDR3 coding sequence is TGCGCCAGCAGCCAGGGCCTGACTAGCGGGAGGGGCTTGGCCACCGGGGAGCTGTTTTTT. Translation: CASSQGLTSGRGLATGELFF.